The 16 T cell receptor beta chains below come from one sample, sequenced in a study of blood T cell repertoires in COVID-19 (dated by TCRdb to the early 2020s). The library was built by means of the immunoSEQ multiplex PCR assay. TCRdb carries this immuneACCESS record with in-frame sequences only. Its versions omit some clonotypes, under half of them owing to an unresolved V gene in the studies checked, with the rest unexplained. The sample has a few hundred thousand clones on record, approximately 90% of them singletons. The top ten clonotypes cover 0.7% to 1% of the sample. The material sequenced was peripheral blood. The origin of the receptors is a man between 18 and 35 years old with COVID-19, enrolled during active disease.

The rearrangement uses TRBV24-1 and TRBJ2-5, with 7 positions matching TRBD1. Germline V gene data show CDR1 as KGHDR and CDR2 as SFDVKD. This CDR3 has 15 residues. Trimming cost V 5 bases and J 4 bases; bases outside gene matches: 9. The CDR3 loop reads CATSGGLTGTETQYF. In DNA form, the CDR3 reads TGTGCCACCAGTGGGGGGCTGACAGGGACAGAGACCCAGTACTTC.

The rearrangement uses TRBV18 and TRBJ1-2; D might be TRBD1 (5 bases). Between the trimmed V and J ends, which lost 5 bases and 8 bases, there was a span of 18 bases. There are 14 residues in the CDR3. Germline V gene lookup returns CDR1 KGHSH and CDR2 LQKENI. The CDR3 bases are TGTGCCAGCTCAAAACCCGGGACTAATAGAGGCTACACCTTC. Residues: CASSKPGTNRGYTF. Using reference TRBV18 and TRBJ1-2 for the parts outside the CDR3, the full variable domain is NAGVMQNPRHLVRRRGQEARLRCSPMKGHSHVYWYRQLPEEGLKFMVYLQKENIIDESGMPKERFSAEFPKEGPSILRIQQVVRGDSAAYFCASSKPGTNRGYTFGSGTRLTVV.

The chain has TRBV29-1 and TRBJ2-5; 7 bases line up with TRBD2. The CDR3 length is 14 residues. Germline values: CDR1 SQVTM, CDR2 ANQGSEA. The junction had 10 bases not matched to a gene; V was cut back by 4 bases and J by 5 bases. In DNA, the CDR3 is TGCAGCGTTGTACGGGGGGTGCCCCCGGAGACCCAGTACTTC. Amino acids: CSVVRGVPPETQYF.

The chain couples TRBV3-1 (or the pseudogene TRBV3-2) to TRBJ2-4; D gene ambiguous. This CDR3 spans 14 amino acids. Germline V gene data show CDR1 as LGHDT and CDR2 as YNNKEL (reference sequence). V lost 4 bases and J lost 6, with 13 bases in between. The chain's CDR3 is CASSLGGSPNIQYF. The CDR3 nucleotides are TGTGCCAGCAGCCTTGGCGGTTCTCCAAACATTCAGTACTTC.

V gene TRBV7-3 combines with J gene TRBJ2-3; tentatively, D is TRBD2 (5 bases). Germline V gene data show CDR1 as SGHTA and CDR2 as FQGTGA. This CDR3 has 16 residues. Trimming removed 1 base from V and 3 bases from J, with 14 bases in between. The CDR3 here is CASSLKASPGTDTQYF. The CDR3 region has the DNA TGTGCCAGCAGCTTAAAGGCCTCTCCGGGGACAGATACGCAGTATTTT.

The CDR3 nucleotides read TGTGCCAGCACGGGGACAGGGGACACCGGGGAGCTGTTTTTT. This gives the protein CASTGTGDTGELFF. V and J are TRBV6-5 and TRBJ2-2; 10 bases map to TRBD1. CDR3 length equals 14 residues. J gave up 3 bases and V 7 bases, and 2 bases lay outside the gene matches. Germline V gene lookup returns CDR1 MNHEY and CDR2 SVGAGI.

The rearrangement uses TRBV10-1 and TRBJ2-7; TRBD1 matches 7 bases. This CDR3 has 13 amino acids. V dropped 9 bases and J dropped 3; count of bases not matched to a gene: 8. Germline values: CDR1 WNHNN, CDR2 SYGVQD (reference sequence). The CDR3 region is CASHRGIVYEQYF. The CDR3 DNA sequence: TGCGCCAGTCACAGGGGTATTGTCTACGAGCAGTACTTC.

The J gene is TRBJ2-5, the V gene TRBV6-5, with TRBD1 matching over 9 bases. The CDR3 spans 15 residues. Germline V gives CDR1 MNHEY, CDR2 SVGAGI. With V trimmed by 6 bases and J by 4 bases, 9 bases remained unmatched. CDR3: CASSLGTGIGETQYF. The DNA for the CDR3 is TGTGCCAGCAGCTTAGGGACAGGGATAGGAGAGACCCAGTACTTC.

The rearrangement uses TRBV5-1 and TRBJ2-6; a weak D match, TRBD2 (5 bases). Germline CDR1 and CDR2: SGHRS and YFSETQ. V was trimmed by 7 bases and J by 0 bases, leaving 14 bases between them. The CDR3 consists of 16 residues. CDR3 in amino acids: CASRYPGNSGANVLTF. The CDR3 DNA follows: TGCGCCAGCCGCTATCCCGGGAACTCTGGGGCCAACGTCCTGACTTTC.

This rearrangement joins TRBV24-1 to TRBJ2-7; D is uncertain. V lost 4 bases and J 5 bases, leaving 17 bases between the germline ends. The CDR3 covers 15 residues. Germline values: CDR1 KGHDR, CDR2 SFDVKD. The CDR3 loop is CATSDNPPSGDEQYF. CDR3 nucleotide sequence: TGTGCCACCAGTGACAACCCCCCATCCGGAGACGAGCAGTACTTC.

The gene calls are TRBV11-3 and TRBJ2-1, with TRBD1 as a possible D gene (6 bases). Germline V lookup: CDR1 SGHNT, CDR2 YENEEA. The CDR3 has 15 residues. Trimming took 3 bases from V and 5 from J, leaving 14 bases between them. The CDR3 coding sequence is TGTGCCAGCAGCTTGTCCGGGACACATCACAATGAGCAGTTCTTC. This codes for CASSLSGTHHNEQFF.

The CDR3 is CACAAAGGPWGEQFF. CDR3 nucleotides: TGTGCCTGCGCGGCCGCGGGAGGGCCTTGGGGTGAGCAGTTCTTC. The chain links TRBV30 to TRBJ2-1; 9 bases line up with TRBD2. The CDR3 has 15 amino acids. Trimming cost V 6 bases and J 9 bases; bases outside gene matches: 15. The germline V gene encodes CDR1 GTSNPN and CDR2 SVGIG (reference sequence).

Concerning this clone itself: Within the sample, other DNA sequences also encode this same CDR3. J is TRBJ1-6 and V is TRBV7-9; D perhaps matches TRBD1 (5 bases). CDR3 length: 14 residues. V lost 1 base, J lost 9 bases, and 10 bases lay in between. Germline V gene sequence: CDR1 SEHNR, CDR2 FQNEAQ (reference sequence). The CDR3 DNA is TGTGCCAGCAGCTTAGGGGGACTTGGTTCACCCCTCCACTTT. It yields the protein CASSLGGLGSPLHF.

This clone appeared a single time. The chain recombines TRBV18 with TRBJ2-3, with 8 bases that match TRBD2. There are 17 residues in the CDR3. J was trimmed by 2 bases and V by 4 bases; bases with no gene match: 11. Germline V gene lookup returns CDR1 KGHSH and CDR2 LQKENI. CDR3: CASSLQSGGGTTDTQYF. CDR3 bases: TGTGCCAGCTCACTCCAGTCCGGCGGGGGGACCACAGATACGCAGTATTTT.

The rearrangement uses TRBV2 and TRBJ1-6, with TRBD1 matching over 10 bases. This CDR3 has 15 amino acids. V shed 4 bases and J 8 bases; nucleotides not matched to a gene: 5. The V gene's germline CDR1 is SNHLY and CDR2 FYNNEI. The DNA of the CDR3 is TGTGCCAGCAGTGCGGGGACAGGGGACTATTCACCCCTCCACTTT. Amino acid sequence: CASSAGTGDYSPLHF.

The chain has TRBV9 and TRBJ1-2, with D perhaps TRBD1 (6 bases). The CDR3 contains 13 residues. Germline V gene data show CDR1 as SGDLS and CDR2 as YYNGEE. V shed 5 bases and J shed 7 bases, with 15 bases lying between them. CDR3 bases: TGTGCCAGCAGGCAGGAACAGGGATTTGGCTACACCTTC. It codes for CASRQEQGFGYTF.